Following are 32 T cell receptor beta chains from one sample sequenced in a study of blood T cells in healthy people across ages (dated by TCRdb to 2013 to 2016). The library was generated by 5' RACE. Instrument on record: Illumina HiSeq 2500. A second PCR of about 7 to 12 cycles was run with a J-beta primer mix and a sample-barcoded 5' primer. The public sequencing data were trimmed at Q25 with fastp and processed into clonotypes with MiXCR by TCRdb, which kept only in-frame beta chains. Identical CDR3 proteins give one entry, which carries the most common genes and DNA. A total of about 970,000 distinct CDR3 sequences appear in this sample, approximately 50% of them only once. 20% to 25% of the sample is taken by the ten largest. Input material: blood. The receptors shown here come from a woman aged 55-70 years in good health.

The chain combines TRBV30 with TRBJ2-7, with TRBD2 matching over 7 bases. This CDR3 is 13 amino acids long. Germline V gene data show CDR1 as GTSNPN and CDR2 as SVGIG (reference sequence). V lost 1 base, J lost 2 bases, and 2 bases stayed unmatched. The CDR3: CAWSAGGPYEQYF. For the CDR3, the DNA is TGTGCCTGGAGTGCGGGGGGACCCTACGAGCAGTACTTC.

The chain joins TRBV20-1 to TRBJ2-6; D is possibly TRBD1 (6 bases). V lost 6 bases to trimming and J lost 2 bases, with 8 bases between them. The CDR3 has 13 amino acids. The germline gives CDR1 DFQATT, CDR2 SNEGSKA (reference sequence). The chain's CDR3 is CSANRAGANVLTF. The CDR3 region has the DNA TGCAGTGCCAACAGGGCTGGGGCCAACGTCCTGACTTTC.

This clonotype was observed a few times. The chain carries TRBV7-2 and TRBJ2-5; D may match TRBD1 or TRBD2 (7 bases each). The CDR3 spans 15 residues. Germline lookup yields CDR1 SGHTA and CDR2 FQGNSA. The ends were cut back, 3 bases at V and 5 bases at J, with 16 bases in the middle. CDR3 DNA: TGTGCCAGCAGCTTGGTTCACAGGGGAGGGGAGACCCAGTACTTC. Translating it yields CASSLVHRGGETQYF.

As concerns this clonotype: A read error may produce the germline difference seen at one junction end. The chain recombines TRBV4-3 with TRBJ2-6, with 7 bases fitting TRBD2. The CDR3 totals 18 residues. Germline V CDR1 and CDR2: LGHNA, YSLEER. The CDR3 DNA reads as TGCGCCAGCAGCCAAGTAGTAGGAGCGGGAACTGGGGGCAACGTCCTGACTTTC. It specifies CASSQVVGAGTGGNVLTF.

This clonotype appeared many times. The V and J genes are TRBV10-3 and TRBJ2-3, with D possibly being TRBD1 (6 bases). The germline CDR1 and CDR2 sequences are ENHRY and SYGVKD. This CDR3 contains 14 residues. V lost 6 bases and J lost 0, with 10 bases in between. The CDR3 sequence is CAISGQLSTDTQYF. For the CDR3, the DNA is TGTGCCATCAGCGGACAGCTAAGCACAGATACGCAGTATTTT.

The chain couples TRBV14 to TRBJ2-1, with D unclear. CDR1 is SGHDN and CDR2 is FVKESK in the germline V gene. The CDR3 is made up of 18 amino acids. V lost 4 bases to trimming and J lost 2 bases, with 21 bases between them. The CDR3: CASSRAWTDAWAYNEQFF. The CDR3 DNA reads TGTGCCAGCAGCCGAGCGTGGACCGATGCGTGGGCCTACAATGAGCAGTTCTTC.

V gene TRBV6-5 combines with J gene TRBJ1-2; D gene ambiguous. Trimming took 0 bases from V and 5 from J, leaving 13 bases between them. The CDR3 contains 15 residues. Germline V gene sequence: CDR1 MNHEY, CDR2 SVGAGI. CDR3 nucleotides: TGTGCCAGCAGTTACTCGATGCAGTTACCGTATGGCTACACCTTC. As protein: CASSYSMQLPYGYTF.

The chain combines TRBV20-1 with TRBJ1-1, with a tentative D call TRBD1 (6 bases). Trimming took off 1 base at V and 10 bases at J, with 19 bases between the two ends. Germline loops: CDR1 DFQATT, CDR2 SNEGSKA (reference sequence). This CDR3 has 14 residues. CDR3 sequence reads: CSARGGAQGLGAFF. CDR3 coding DNA: TGCAGTGCTAGAGGGGGGGCACAGGGCCTTGGAGCTTTCTTT.

This clonotype has just one count. The chain links TRBV20-1 to TRBJ2-7, with D unclear. From germline, CDR1 is DFQATT and CDR2 SNEGSKA (reference sequence). CDR3 size: 12 residues. V was shortened by 3 bases and J by 0 bases, with 6 bases between the two germline ends. For the CDR3, the DNA is TGCAGTGCTAGTGCCTACTCCTACGAGCAGTACTTC. As protein: CSASAYSYEQYF.

In regard to this clonotype: This clone may be a read error of a much larger clone one base away. The rearrangement uses TRBV7-2 and TRBJ2-5; TRBD1 is a possible D gene (6 bases). The DNA end favors TRBJ2-7, so the J call may be wrong. Germline CDR1 is SGHTA and CDR2 is FQGNSA. The CDR3 extends over 13 amino acids. The CDR3 nucleotides read TGTGCCAGCAGCGCAGGACAGTTAACCGAGCAGTACTTC. It encodes CASSAGQLTEQYF.

The chain carries TRBV6-2 or TRBV6-3 and TRBJ2-1; possible D gene TRBD2, 6 bases. The CDR3 is 14 amino acids. CDR1 MNHEY and CDR2 SVGEGT come from the germline V gene. V was trimmed by 7 bases and J by 8 bases, leaving 18 bases between them. The CDR3 loop is CASTEGLEVDEQFF. The CDR3 nucleotides are TGTGCCAGCACCGAGGGACTGGAGGTGGATGAGCAGTTCTTC.

This clonotype was seen a few times. The chain employs TRBV7-2 and TRBJ2-5; D gene ambiguous. The V gene's germline CDR1 is SGHTA and CDR2 FQGNSA. The CDR3 runs 15 residues. V was pared by 2 bases and J by 0 bases, with 10 bases between. CDR3 region: CASSLQATNQETQYF. CDR3 sequence (DNA): TGTGCCAGCAGCTTACAGGCAACCAACCAAGAGACCCAGTACTTC.

A few counts support this clonotype. The gene calls are TRBV20-1 and TRBJ1-2; D is uncertain. The CDR3 runs 14 residues. V lost 6 bases, J lost 4 bases, and 18 bases lay in between. CDR1 and CDR2 (germline): DFQATT, SNEGSKA (reference sequence). The CDR3 loop is CSATDRETSYGYTF. For the CDR3, the DNA is TGCAGTGCCACAGACCGGGAGACCTCCTATGGCTACACCTTC.

The CDR3 here is CSANRVNTGELFF. The DNA of the CDR3 is TGCAGTGCTAATAGGGTAAACACCGGGGAGCTGTTTTTT. The J gene is TRBJ2-2, the V gene TRBV20-1; D remains ambiguous. V was trimmed by 4 bases and J by 2 bases, leaving 8 bases between them. Per germline, CDR1 DFQATT and CDR2 SNEGSKA (reference sequence). CDR3 length: 13 amino acids.

The chain carries TRBV25-1 and TRBJ2-4; 13 nucleotides line up with TRBD2. The last part of the DNA fits TRBJ2-7 better; the J call may be wrong. This CDR3 spans 15 amino acids. Germline assignment: CDR1 MGHDK and CDR2 SYGVNS. CDR3 loop: CASSDPGLAGYEQYF. For the CDR3, the DNA is TGTGCCAGCAGTGATCCGGGACTAGCGGGGTACGAGCAGTACTTC.

The chain is built from TRBV5-5 and TRBJ2-5; no clear D gene. CDR3 length: 14 amino acids. Germline lookup yields CDR1 SGHKS and CDR2 YYEKEE (reference sequence). The V end was cut by 2 bases, the J end by 5 bases, with 13 bases between. CDR3 in amino acids: CASSFARPTETQYF. The CDR3 DNA reads as TGTGCCAGCAGCTTTGCACGACCCACGGAGACCCAGTACTTC.

The V call is TRBV20-1, the J call TRBJ1-1; D is unclear. The germline V gene encodes CDR1 DFQATT and CDR2 SNEGSKA (reference sequence). This CDR3 spans 15 amino acids. The CDR3 bases are TGCAGCGCAATGGCAACGGCCGCATCGAGATACGAAGCTTTCTTT. This sequence encodes CSAMATAASRYEAFF.

The sample holds a few counts of this clonotype. The chain couples TRBV7-2 to TRBJ2-6; D gene ambiguous. Between the trimmed V and J ends, which lost 8 bases and 0 bases, there was a span of 11 bases. The CDR3 loop spans 15 amino acids. CDR1 is SGHTA and CDR2 is FQGNSA in the germline V gene. In nucleotides, the CDR3 is TGTGCCAGCGTTCCGTTCAGCTCTGGGGCCAACGTCCTGACTTTC. It is translated as CASVPFSSGANVLTF.

The V gene is TRBV3-1, the J gene TRBJ1-5; possible D gene TRBD1, 5 bases. CDR1 is LGHDT and CDR2 is YNNKEL in the germline V gene (reference sequence). The CDR3 has 13 amino acids. V gave up 0 bases and J gave up 7 bases, with 7 bases separating them. The CDR3 loop is CASSQDWGQPQHF. The DNA of the CDR3 is TGTGCCAGCAGCCAAGATTGGGGCCAGCCCCAGCATTTT.

This clonotype occurred a few times. V is TRBV5-1 and J is TRBJ2-5; D is undetermined. Germline V gene sequence: CDR1 SGHRS, CDR2 YFSETQ. The V end lost 7 bases, the J end lost 3 bases, and 13 bases lay between the germline ends. The CDR3 is made up of 13 amino acids. The CDR3 coding sequence is TGCGCCAGCCTCGCCGGGCCAAAAGAGACCCAGTACTTC. This gives the protein CASLAGPKETQYF.

The chain links TRBV20-1 to TRBJ1-4; 8 bases map to TRBD1. This CDR3 region has 14 residues. V shed 4 bases, J shed 7 bases, and the junction held 8 bases outside the gene matches. The germline gives CDR1 DFQATT, CDR2 SNEGSKA (reference sequence). CDR3 nucleotide sequence: TGCAGTGCTACTGGACAGGGTTTAAGTGAAAAACTGTTTTTT. Amino acid sequence: CSATGQGLSEKLFF.

Written as DNA, the CDR3 is TGTGCCAGCAGCTTAGAAAGGGCCCTGAACACTGAAGCTTTCTTT. Encoded protein: CASSLERALNTEAFF. The gene calls are TRBV7-9 and TRBJ1-1; D gene ambiguous. Trimming cost V 1 base and J 0 bases, with 9 bases left between them. The CDR3 spans 15 residues. Germline CDR1 is SEHNR and CDR2 is FQNEAQ (reference sequence). Filled out from reference TRBV7-9 and TRBJ1-1, the complete variable domain reads DTGVSQNPRHKITKRGQNVTFRCDPISEHNRLYWYRQTLGQGPEFLTYFQNEAQLEKSRLLSDRFSAERPKGSFSTLEIQRTEQGDSAMYLCASSLERALNTEAFFGQGTRLTVV.

V is TRBV12-3 or TRBV12-4 and J is TRBJ1-5, with D uncertain. The CDR3 covers 12 residues. Trimming left V 6 bases short and J 5 bases short, with 8 bases between. The CDR3 region is CASRGDYQPQHF. DNA for the CDR3: TGTGCCAGCAGGGGCGATTATCAGCCCCAGCATTTT.

The chain links TRBV20-1 to TRBJ2-5; 8 bases agree with TRBD2. The J call may be faulty, since TRBJ2-7 better matches the DNA end. CDR3 length: 15 amino acids. Germline values: CDR1 DFQATT, CDR2 SNEGSKA (reference sequence). This CDR3 reads CSARPAAGVTYEQYF. The CDR3 nucleotides read TGCAGTGCTCGCCCTGCAGCGGGAGTAACGTACGAGCAGTACTTC.

The V and J genes are TRBV7-2 and TRBJ1-2, with D perhaps matching TRBD1 (5 bases). Germline lookup yields CDR1 SGHTA and CDR2 FQGNSA. V lost 0 bases and J 8 bases, leaving 10 bases between the germline ends. This CDR3 comprises 13 residues. The CDR3 DNA reads as TGTGCCAGCAGCTTAGCCAGGGAATGGGGCTACACCTTC. This sequence encodes CASSLAREWGYTF.

This rearrangement joins TRBV2 to TRBJ1-5; D might be TRBD1 (6 bases). V was pared by 5 bases and J by 9 bases, with 14 bases between. This CDR3 region has 13 residues. The germline V gene has CDR1 SNHLY and CDR2 FYNNEI. CDR3 nucleotides: TGTGCCAGCAGTAGACAGGCGGGACGGCCCCAGCATTTT. Protein product: CASSRQAGRPQHF.

This CDR3 is CASSPFPRQETQYF. Written as DNA, the CDR3 is TGTGCCAGCAGCCCTTTCCCCCGGCAAGAGACCCAGTACTTC. This rearrangement joins TRBV12-3 or TRBV12-4 to TRBJ2-5, with D hard to call. Trimming took off 6 bases at V and 2 bases at J, with 13 bases between the two ends. The CDR3 length is 14 residues.

This clonotype was recorded at least ten times. The rearrangement uses TRBV2 and TRBJ1-6; tentative D call: TRBD1 (6 bases). V lost 7 bases to trimming and J lost 3 bases, with 13 bases between them. Germline lookup yields CDR1 SNHLY and CDR2 FYNNEI. This CDR3 has 15 residues. The CDR3 spells CASTPDSLYNSPLHF. DNA for the CDR3: TGTGCCAGCACGCCGGACAGCCTCTATAATTCACCCCTCCACTTT.

This clonotype was recorded at least ten times. The chain links TRBV5-1 to TRBJ2-1; D is uncertain. The CDR3 runs 15 residues. CDR1 is SGHRS and CDR2 is YFSETQ in the germline V gene. Trimming removed 0 bases at V and 0 bases at J, with 7 bases between. The CDR3 DNA follows: TGCGCCAGCAGCTTGGCCGGGCTCTCCTACAATGAGCAGTTCTTC. As protein: CASSLAGLSYNEQFF.

The J gene is TRBJ2-5, the V gene TRBV4-3; 10 bases fit TRBD2. Germline V CDR1 and CDR2: LGHNA, YSLEER. This CDR3 is 15 amino acids long. With 0 bases clipped from V and 4 bases from J, the junction kept 2 bases outside the gene matches. Here the CDR3 reads CASSQETSGLETQYF. Written as DNA, the CDR3 is TGCGCCAGCAGCCAAGAGACTAGCGGGCTAGAGACCCAGTACTTC.

This chain connects TRBV4-3 to TRBJ2-1; a possible D gene is TRBD1 (6 bases). Germline V lookup: CDR1 LGHNA, CDR2 YSLEER. The length of the CDR3 is 15 residues. V dropped 5 bases and J dropped 5 bases, with 16 bases sitting between them. As DNA, the CDR3 is TGCGCCAGCAGCGGCGGGTCAGGGGCCAACAATGAGCAGTTCTTC. The encoded protein is CASSGGSGANNEQFF.

This rearrangement joins TRBV19 to TRBJ2-5; TRBD2 matches 13 bases. The CDR3 is made up of 16 amino acids. Germline V gives CDR1 LNHDA, CDR2 SQIVND (reference sequence). J gave up 1 base and V 3 bases, and 2 bases lay outside the gene matches. The CDR3 loop is CASSIGTSGAQETQYF. For the CDR3, the DNA is TGTGCCAGTAGTATTGGGACTAGCGGGGCCCAAGAGACCCAGTACTTC.